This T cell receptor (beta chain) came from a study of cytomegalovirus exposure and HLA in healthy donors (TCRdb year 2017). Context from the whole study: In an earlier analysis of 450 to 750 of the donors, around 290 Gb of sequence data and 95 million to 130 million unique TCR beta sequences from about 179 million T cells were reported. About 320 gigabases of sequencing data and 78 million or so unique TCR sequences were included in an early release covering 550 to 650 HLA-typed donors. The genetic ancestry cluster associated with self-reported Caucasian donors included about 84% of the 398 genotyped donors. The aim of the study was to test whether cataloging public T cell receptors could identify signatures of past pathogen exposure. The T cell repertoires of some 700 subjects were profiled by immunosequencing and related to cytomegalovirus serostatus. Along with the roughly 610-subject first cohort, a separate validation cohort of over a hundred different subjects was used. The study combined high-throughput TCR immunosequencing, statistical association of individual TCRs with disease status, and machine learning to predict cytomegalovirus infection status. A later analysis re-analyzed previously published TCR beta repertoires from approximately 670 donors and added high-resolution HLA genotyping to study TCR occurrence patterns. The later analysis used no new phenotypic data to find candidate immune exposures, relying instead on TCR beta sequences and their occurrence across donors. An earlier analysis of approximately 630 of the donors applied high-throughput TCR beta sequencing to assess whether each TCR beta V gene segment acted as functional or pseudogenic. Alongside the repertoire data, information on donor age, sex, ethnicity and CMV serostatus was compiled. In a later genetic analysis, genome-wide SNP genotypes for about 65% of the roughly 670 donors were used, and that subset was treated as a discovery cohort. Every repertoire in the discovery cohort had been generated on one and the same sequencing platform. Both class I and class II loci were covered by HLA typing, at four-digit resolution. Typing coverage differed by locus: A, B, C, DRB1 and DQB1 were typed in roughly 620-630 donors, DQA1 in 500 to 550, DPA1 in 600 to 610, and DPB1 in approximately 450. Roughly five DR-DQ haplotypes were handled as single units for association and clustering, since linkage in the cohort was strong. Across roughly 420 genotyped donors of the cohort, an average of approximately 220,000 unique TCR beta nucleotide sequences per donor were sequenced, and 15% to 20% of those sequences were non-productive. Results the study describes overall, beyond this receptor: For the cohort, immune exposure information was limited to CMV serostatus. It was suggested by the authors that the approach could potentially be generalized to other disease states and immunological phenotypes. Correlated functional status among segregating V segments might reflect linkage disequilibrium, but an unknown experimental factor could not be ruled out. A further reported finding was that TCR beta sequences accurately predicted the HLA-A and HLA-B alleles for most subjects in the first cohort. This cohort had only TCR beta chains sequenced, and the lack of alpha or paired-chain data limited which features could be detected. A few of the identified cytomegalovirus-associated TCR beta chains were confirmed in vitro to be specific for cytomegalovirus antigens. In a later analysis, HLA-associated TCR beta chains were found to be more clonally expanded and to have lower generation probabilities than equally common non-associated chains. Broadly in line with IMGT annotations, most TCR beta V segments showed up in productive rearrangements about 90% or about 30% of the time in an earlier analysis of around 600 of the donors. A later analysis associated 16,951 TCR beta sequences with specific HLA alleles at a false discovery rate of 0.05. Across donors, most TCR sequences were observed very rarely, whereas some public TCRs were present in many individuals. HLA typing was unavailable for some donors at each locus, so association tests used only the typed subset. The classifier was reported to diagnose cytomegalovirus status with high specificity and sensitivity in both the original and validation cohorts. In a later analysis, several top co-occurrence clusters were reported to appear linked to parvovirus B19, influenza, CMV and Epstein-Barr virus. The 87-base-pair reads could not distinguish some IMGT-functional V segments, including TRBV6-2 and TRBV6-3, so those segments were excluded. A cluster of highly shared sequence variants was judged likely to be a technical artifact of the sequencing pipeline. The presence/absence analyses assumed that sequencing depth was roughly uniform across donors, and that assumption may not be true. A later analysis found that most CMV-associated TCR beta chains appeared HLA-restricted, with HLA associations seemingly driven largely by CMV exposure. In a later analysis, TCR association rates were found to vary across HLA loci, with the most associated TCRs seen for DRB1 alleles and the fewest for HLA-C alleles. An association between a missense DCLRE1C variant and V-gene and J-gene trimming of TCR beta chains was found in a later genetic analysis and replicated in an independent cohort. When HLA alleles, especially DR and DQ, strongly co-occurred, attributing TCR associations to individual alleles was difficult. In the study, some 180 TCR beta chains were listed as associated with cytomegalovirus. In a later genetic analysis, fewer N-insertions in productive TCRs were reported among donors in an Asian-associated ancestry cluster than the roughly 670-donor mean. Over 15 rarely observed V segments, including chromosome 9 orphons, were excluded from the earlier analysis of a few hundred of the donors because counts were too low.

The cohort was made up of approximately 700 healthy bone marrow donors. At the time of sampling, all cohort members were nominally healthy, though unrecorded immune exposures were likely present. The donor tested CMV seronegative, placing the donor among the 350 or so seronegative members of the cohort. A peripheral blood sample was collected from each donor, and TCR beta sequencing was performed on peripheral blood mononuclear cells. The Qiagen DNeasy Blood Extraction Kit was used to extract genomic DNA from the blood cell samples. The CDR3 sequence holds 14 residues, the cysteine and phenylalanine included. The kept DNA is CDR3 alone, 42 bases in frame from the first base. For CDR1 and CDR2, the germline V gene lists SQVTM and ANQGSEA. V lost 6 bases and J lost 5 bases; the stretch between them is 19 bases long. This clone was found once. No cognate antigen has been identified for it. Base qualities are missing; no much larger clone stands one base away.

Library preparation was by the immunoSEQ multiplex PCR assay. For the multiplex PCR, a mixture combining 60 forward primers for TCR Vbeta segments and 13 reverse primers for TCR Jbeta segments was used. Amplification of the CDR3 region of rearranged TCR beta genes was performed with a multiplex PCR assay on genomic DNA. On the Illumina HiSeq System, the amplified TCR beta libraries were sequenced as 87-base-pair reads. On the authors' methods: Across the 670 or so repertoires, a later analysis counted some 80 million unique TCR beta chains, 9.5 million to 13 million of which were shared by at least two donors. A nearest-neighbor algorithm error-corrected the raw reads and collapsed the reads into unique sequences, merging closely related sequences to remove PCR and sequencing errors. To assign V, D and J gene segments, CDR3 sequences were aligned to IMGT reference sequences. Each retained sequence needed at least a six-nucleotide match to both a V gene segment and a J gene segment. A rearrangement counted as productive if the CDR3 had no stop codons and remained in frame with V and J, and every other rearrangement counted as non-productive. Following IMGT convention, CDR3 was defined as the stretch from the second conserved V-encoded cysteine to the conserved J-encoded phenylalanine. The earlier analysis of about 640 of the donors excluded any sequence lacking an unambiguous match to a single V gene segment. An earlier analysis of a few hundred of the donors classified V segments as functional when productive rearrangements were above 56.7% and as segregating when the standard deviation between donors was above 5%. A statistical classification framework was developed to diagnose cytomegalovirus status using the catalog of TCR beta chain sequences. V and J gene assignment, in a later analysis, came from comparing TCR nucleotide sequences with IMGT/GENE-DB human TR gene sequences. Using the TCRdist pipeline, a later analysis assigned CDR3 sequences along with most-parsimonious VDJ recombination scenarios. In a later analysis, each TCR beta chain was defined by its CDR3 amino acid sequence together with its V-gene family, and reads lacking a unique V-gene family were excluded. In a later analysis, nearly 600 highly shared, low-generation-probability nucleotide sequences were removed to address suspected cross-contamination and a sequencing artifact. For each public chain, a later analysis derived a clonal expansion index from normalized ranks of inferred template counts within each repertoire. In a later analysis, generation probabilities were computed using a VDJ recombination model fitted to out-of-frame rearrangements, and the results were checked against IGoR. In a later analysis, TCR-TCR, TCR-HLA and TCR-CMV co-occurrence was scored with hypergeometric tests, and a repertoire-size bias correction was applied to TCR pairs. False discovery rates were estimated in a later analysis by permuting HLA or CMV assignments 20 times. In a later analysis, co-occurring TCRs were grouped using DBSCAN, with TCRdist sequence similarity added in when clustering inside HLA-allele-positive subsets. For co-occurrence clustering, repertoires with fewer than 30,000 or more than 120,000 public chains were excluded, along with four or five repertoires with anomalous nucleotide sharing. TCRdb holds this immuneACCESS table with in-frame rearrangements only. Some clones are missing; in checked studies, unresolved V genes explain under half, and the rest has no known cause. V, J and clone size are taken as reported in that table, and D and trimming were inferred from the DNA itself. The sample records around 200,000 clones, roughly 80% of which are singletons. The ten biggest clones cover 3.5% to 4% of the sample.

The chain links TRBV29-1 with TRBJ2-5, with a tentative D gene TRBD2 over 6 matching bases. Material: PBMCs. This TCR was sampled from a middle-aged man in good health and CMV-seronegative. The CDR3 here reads CSVGVGGVVETQYF. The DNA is TGCAGCGTGGGTGTCGGGGGTGTCGTGGAGACCCAGTACTTC.